The entry below gives a single TCR beta chain sequence along with its context. Its antigen is undetermined. Sequenced by immunoSEQ multiplex PCR; TCRdb stores in-frame clones only, minus some. Seen here are approximately 460,000 clones, nearly 90% observed once, and the top ten hold over 1.5%. The data belong to a study of Ad26.COV2.S vaccination and SARS-CoV-2 variants. The treatment was: some 19 received Ad26.COV2.S at low or high dose, single or two shots; roughly 5 received placebo; per-sample allocation not given. Material that was analyzed had been drawn on day 63 after the first vaccine or placebo injection. An adult donor aged 18-55 years was enrolled in Boston. Regarding the study as a whole: Participants in the vaccine arm had higher spike-specific TCR breadth; placebo recipients had lower. Measurement of non-spike TCR breadth gave similar results in vaccine and placebo recipients. The TCR-based breadth and depth measures might underestimate overall T cell responses.

The CDR3 spans 15 residues. Germline loops: CDR1 SNHLY, CDR2 FYNNEI. The V segment lost 7 bases and the J segment 2 bases; nucleotides outside the gene matches: 5. Sequenced material: peripheral blood, taken in a trial of Ad26.COV2.S vaccine versus placebo. The clonotype comes from a person between 18 and 59 years old who received the Ad26.COV2.S COVID-19 vaccine or a placebo. This rearrangement joins TRBV2 to TRBJ1-5, with 10 bases matching TRBD1. CDR3 region: CASTGTGEGNQPQHF. The DNA for the CDR3 is TGTGCCAGCACCGGGACAGGGGAGGGCAATCAGCCCCAGCATTTT.